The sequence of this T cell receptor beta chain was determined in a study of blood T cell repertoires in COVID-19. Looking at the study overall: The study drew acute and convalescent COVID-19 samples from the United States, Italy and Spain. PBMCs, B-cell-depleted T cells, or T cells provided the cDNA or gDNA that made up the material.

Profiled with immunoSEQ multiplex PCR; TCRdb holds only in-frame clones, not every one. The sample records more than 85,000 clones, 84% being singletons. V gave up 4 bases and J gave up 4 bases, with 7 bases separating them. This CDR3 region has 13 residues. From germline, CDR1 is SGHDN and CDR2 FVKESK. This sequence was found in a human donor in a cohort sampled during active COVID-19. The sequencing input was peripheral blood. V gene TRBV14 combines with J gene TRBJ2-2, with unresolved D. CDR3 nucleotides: TGTGCCAGCAGCCCATTTAGCACCGGGGAGCTGTTTTTT. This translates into CASSPFSTGELFF.